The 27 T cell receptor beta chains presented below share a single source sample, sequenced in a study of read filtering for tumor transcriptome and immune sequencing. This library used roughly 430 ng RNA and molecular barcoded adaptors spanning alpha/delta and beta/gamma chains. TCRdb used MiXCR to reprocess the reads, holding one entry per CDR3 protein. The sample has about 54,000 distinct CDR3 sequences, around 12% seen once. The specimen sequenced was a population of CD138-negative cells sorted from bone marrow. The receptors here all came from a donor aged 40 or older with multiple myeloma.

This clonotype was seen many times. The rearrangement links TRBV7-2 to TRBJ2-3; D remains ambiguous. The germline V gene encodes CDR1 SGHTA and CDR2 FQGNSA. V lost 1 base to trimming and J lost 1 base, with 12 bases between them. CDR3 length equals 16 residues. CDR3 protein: CASSLVGPFGTDTQYF. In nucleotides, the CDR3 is TGTGCCAGCAGCTTAGTGGGCCCCTTCGGCACAGATACGCAGTATTTT.

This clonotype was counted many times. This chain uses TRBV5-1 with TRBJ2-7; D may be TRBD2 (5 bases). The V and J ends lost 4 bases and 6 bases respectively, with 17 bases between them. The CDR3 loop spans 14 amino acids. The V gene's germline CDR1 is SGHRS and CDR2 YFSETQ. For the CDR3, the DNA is TGCGCCAGCAGCCGGCCCGGGGATGTAGGCGAGCAGTACTTC. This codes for CASSRPGDVGEQYF.

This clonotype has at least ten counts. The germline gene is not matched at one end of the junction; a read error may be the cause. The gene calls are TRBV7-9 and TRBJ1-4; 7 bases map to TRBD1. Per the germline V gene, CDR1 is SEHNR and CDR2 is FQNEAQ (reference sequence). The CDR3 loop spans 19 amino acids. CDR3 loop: CASSLGGYWTATTNEKLFF. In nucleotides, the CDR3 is TGTGCCAGCAGTTTAGGGGGCTATTGGACAGCTACAACTAATGAAAAACTGTTTTTT.

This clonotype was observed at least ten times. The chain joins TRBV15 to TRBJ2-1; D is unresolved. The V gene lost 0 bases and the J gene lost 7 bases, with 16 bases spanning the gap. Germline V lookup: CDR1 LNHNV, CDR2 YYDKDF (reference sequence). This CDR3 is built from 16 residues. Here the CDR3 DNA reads TGTGCCACCAGCAGAGATAACGGGTTAATCGGTAATGAGCAGTTCTTC. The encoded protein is CATSRDNGLIGNEQFF.

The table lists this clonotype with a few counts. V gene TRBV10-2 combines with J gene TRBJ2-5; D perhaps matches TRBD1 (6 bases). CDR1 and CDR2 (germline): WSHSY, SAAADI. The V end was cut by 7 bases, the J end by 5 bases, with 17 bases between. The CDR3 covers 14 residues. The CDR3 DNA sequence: TGCGCCAGCACAAAACAGGGCAGTGGGGAGACCCAGTACTTC. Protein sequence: CASTKQGSGETQYF.

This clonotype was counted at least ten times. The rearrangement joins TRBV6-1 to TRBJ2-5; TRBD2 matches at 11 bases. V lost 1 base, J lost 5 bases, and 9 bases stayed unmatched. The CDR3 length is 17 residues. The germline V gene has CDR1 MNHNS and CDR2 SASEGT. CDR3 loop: CASSEGTSGGPGETQYF. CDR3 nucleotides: TGTGCCAGCAGTGAAGGAACTAGCGGGGGCCCTGGGGAGACCCAGTACTTC.

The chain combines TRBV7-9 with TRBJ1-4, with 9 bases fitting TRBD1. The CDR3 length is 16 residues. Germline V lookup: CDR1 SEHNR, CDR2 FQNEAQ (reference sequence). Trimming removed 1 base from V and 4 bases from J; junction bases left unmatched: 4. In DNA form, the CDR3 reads TGTGCCAGCAGCTTAGAGCCGACAGGGGGTAATGAAAAACTGTTTTTT. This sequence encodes CASSLEPTGGNEKLFF.

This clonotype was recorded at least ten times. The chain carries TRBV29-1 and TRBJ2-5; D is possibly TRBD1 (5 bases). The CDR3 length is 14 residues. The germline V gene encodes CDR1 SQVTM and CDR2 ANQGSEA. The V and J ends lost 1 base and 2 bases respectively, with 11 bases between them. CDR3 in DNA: TGCAGCGTTGAAGGGGTGACAGCACAAGAGACCCAGTACTTC. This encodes CSVEGVTAQETQYF.

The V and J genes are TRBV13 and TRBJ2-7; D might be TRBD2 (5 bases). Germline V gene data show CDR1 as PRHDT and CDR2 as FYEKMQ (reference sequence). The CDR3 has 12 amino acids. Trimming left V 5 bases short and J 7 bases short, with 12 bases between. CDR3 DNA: TGTGCCAGCAGCCTAGCCTGGGGTGAGCAGTACTTC. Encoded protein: CASSLAWGEQYF.

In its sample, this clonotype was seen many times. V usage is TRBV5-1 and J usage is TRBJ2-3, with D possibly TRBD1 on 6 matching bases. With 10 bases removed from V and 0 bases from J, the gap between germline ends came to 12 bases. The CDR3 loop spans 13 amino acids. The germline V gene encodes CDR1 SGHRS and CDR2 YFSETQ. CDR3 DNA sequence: TGCGCCGCTCGGGACACTAGCACAGATACGCAGTATTTT. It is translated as CAARDTSTDTQYF.

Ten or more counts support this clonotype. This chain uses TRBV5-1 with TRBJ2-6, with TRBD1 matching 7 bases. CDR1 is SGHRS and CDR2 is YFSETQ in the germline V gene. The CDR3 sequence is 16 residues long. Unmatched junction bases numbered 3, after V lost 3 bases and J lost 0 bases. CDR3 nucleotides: TGCGCCAGCAGCTCGGGACAGCTCTCTGGGGCCAACGTCCTGACTTTC. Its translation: CASSSGQLSGANVLTF. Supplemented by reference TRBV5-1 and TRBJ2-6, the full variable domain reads KAGVTQTPRYLIKTRGQQVTLSCSPISGHRSVSWYQQTPGQGLQFLFEYFSETQRNKGNFPGRFSGRQFSNSRSEMNVSTLELGDSALYLCASSSGQLSGANVLTFGAGSRLTVL.

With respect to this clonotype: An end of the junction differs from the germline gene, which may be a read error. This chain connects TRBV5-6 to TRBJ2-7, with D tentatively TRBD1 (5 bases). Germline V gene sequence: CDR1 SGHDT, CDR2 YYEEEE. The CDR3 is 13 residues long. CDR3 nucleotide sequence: TGTGCCAGCAGCTCGACAGCGTCCTACGAGCGGTACTTC. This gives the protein CASSSTASYERYF.

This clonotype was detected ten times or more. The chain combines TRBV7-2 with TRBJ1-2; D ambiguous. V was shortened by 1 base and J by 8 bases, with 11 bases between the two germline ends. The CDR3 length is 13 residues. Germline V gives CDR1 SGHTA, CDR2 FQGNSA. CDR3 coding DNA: TGTGCCAGCAGCTTAGTGGTTCAACGCGGCTACACCTTC. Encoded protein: CASSLVVQRGYTF.

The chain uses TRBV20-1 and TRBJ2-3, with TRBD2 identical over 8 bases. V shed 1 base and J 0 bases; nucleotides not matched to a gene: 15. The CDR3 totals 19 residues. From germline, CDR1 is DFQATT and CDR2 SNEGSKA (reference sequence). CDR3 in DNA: TGCAGTGCTAGAGGACCCCTAAGCGGGGGAGGCCCTAGCACAGATACGCAGTATTTT. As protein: CSARGPLSGGGPSTDTQYF.

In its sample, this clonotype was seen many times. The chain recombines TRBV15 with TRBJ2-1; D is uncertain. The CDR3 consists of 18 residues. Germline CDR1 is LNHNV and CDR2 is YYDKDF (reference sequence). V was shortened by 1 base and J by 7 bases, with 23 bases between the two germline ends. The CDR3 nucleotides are TGTGCCACCAGCAGAGTGGGCCGGGTCTACCAAAGAAGGAATGAGCAGTTCTTC. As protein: CATSRVGRVYQRRNEQFF.

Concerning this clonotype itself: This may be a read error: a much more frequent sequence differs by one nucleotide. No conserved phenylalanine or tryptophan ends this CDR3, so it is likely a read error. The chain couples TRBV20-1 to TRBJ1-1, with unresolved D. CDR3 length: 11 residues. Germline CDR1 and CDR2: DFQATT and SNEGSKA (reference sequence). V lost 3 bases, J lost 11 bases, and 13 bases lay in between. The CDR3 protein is CSASVTIHAFL. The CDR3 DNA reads TGCAGTGCTAGCGTCACAATACACGCTTTCCTT.

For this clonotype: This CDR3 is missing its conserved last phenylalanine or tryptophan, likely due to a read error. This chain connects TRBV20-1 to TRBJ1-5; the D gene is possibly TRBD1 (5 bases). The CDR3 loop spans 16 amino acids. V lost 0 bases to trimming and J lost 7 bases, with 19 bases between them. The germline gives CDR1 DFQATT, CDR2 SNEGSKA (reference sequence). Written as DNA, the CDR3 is TGCAGTGCTAGAGATCATAAGGGCGACAGCTACCAGCCCCAGCATTCT. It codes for CSARDHKGDSYQPQHS.

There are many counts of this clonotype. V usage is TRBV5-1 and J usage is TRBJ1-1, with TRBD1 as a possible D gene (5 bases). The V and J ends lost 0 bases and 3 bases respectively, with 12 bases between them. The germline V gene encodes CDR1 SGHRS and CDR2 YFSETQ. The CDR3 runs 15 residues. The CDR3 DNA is TGCGCCAGCAGCTTGGCGGGGACCCAGGACACTGAAGCTTTCTTT. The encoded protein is CASSLAGTQDTEAFF.

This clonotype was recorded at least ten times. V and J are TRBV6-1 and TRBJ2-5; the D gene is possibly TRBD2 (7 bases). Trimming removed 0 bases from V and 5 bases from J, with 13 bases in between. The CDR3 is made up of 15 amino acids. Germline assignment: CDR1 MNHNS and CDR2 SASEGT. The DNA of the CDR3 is TGTGCCAGCAGTGAAGCAGGGGGGGCGTGGGAGACCCAGTACTTC. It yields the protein CASSEAGGAWETQYF.

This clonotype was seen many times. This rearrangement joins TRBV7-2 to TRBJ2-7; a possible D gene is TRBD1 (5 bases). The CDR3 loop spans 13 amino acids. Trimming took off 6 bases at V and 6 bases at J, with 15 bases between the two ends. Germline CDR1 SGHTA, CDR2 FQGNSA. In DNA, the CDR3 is TGTGCCAGCAGAGTAAATAAAGGGGCCGAGCAGTACTTC. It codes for CASRVNKGAEQYF.

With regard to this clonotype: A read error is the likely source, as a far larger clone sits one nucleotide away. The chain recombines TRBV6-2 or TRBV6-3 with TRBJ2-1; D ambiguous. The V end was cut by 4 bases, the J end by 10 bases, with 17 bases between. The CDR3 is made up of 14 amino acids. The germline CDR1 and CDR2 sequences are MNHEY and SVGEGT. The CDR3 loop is CASSFTRAPYEQFF. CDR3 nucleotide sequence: TGTGCCAGCAGTTTCACAAGGGCGCCCTACGAGCAGTTCTTC.

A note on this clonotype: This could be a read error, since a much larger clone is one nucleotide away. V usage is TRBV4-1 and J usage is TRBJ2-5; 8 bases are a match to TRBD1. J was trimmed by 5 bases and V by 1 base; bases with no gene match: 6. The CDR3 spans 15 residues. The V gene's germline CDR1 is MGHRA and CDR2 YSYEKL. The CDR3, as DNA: TGCGCCAGCAGCCAAGGAGTGACAGGGGTTGAGACCCAGTACTTC. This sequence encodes CASSQGVTGVETQYF.

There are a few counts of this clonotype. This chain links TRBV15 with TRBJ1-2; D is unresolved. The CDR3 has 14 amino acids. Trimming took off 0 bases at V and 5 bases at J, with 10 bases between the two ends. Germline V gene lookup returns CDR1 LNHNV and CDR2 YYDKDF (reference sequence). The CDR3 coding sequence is TGTGCCACCAGCAGAGATCAGGCAGTGTATGGCTACACCTTC. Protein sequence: CATSRDQAVYGYTF.

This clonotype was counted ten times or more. CDR3 bases: TGTGCCAGCAGCCCTCAGGACACTGAAGCTTTCTTT. Encoded protein: CASSPQDTEAFF. This chain links TRBV7-3 with TRBJ1-1, with no clear D. This CDR3 is 12 amino acids long. V was shortened by 5 bases and J by 3 bases, with 7 bases between the two germline ends. Germline CDR1 reads SGHTA; CDR2 reads FQGTGA.

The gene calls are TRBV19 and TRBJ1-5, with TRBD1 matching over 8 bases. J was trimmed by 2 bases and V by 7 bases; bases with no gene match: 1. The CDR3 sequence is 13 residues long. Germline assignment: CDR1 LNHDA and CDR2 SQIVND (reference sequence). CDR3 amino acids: CASTGGRNQPQHF. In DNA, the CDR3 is TGTGCCAGTACAGGGGGCCGCAATCAGCCCCAGCATTTT.

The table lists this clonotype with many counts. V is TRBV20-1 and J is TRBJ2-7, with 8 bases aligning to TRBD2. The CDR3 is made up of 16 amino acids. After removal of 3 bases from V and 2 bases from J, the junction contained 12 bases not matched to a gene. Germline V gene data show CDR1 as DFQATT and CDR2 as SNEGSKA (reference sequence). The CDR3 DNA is TGCAGTGCTAGGGCCCTACGAGCGGGGGCCACCTACGAGCAGTACTTC. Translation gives CSARALRAGATYEQYF.

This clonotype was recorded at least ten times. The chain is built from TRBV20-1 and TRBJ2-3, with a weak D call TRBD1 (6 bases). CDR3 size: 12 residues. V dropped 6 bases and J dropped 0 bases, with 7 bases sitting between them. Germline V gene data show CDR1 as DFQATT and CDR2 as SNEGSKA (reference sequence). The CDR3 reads CSAGGSTDTQYF. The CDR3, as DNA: TGCAGTGCAGGGGGTAGCACAGATACGCAGTATTTT.